A selection of T cell receptor beta chains follows, all from one sample in a study of shared T cell receptors in the human thymus. Libraries were prepared by immunoSEQ multiplex PCR; TCRdb keeps only in-frame clonotypes and omits some of them. Seen here are approximately 580,000 clones, 75% to 85% observed once, and the top ten hold more than 0.01%. These data also formed part of another study, on human thymus T cells.

Source material: thymocytes. All receptors derive from a boy under two years old with a congenital heart defect. CDR3s include the opening cysteine and the closing phenylalanine or tryptophan. A D gene is named only where the DNA matches it firmly. Not all rows give a size; the values are once, few, many and, for expanded clones, a class.

V	size	J	D	DNA	CDR3
TRBV29-1	-	TRBJ2-3	TRBD2	TGCAGCCCTGCTCGGCTAGCGGGTACGCAGTATTTT	CSPARLAGTQYF
TRBV28	-	TRBJ2-7	-	TGTGCCAGCAGCGGGAGCCCTATAGCCCACGAGCAGTACTTC	CASSGSPIAHEQYF
TRBV23-1	few	TRBJ1-1	-	TGCGCCAGCAGTCAATCGGAGGGTCCGAACACTGAAGCTTTCTTT	CASSQSEGPNTEAFF
TRBV6-4	-	TRBJ2-1	TRBD2	TGTGCCAGCAGTGCCCTAGCGGGAGTTCGAAATGAGCAGTTCTTC	CASSALAGVRNEQFF
TRBV28	once	TRBJ1-4	-	TGTGCCAGCAGTTTAACCATGAGACGGGGGGAAAAACTGTTTTTT	CASSLTMRRGEKLFF
TRBV5-1	-	TRBJ2-3	TRBD2	TGCGCCAGCAGCTTGATGTTGCCCGTCACTAGCGGTCCCACAGATACGCAGTATTTT	CASSLMLPVTSGPTDTQYF
TRBV27	-	TRBJ2-7	-	TGTGCCAGCAGTTTAATGGGTAAGGGGTACGAGCAGTACTTC	CASSLMGKGYEQYF
TRBV25-1	-	TRBJ2-1	-	TGTGCCAGCAGTGAGTGGGGGGAAAATGAGCAGTTCTTC	CASSEWGENEQFF
TRBV4-1	-	TRBJ1-1	-	TGCGCCAGCAGCCAAGAACTAAACACTGAAGCTTTCTTT	CASSQELNTEAFF
TRBV27	once	TRBJ2-3	TRBD2	TGTGCCAGCAGTTTATTTGGGACTAGCGGGAGGCGGGGCACAGATACGCAGTATTTT	CASSLFGTSGRRGTDTQYF
TRBV7-9	-	TRBJ2-1	TRBD1	TGTGCCAGCAGCTTAGAAGGGGGCGGAGAGCAGTTCTTC	CASSLEGGGEQFF
TRBV27	-	TRBJ2-7	TRBD2	TGTGCCAGCAGTTTACGGCGGACTAGCGGGAGGCCCTACGAGCAGTACTTC	CASSLRRTSGRPYEQYF
TRBV27	-	TRBJ2-1	-	TGTGCCAGCAGTTCTGCCGGGACTTTCTACAATGAGCAGTTCTTC	CASSSAGTFYNEQFF
TRBV5-4	few	TRBJ2-6	TRBD1	TGTGCCAGCAGCTTAGAAAGGGACAGCTGGGCCAACGTCCTGACTTTC	CASSLERDSWANVLTF
TRBV2	few	TRBJ2-5	TRBD1	TGTGCCAGCAGTGGCCGCGACAGGGATGGAGAGACCCAGTACTTC	CASSGRDRDGETQYF
TRBV6-5	-	TRBJ2-1	TRBD2	TGTGCCAGCAGACCTGGGGGGGGGATCAATGAGCAGTTCTTC	CASRPGGGINEQFF
TRBV20-1	-	TRBJ2-3	-	TGCAGTGCTCCGACAGATACGCAGTATTTT	CSAPTDTQYF
TRBV7-9	-	TRBJ2-5	TRBD2	TGTGCCAGCAGCTTAAAGGGACTAGCGGGAGAGGGGGCCAGCGAGACCCAGTACTTC	CASSLKGLAGEGASETQYF
TRBV10-1	-	TRBJ2-3	TRBD1	TGCGCCAGCAGTGACCCAAGGGGACAGGGCACAGATACGCAGTATTTT	CASSDPRGQGTDTQYF
TRBV13	-	TRBJ1-4	-	TGTGCCAGCAGCTTGCAGGGTGATGGTGAAAAACTGTTTTTT	CASSLQGDGEKLFF
TRBV11-3	-	TRBJ2-5	-	TGTGCCAGCAGCTTAGTCTCCTTAGCCGGGGAAGAGACCCAGTACTTC	CASSLVSLAGEETQYF
TRBV11-1	-	TRBJ2-5	-	TGTGCCAGCAGCTTGGGTCCAGAGGACTACGTTGGGCAAGAGACCCAGTACTTC	CASSLGPEDYVGQETQYF